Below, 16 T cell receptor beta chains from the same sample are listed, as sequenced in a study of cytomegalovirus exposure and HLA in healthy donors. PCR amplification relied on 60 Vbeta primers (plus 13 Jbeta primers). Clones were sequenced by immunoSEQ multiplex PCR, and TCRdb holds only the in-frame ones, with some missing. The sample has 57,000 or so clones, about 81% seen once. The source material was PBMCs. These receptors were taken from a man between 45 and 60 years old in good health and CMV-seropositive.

The CDR3 region has the DNA TGTGCCAGTAGTAGCGGGGGGATAGGTGAGCAGTTCTTC. Its translation is CASSSGGIGEQFF. V usage is TRBV19 and J usage is TRBJ2-1, with 8 bases identical to TRBD2. The germline V gene has CDR1 LNHDA and CDR2 SQIVND (reference sequence). V was pared by 4 bases and J by 9 bases, with 5 bases of the junction left unmatched. CDR3 length equals 13 residues.

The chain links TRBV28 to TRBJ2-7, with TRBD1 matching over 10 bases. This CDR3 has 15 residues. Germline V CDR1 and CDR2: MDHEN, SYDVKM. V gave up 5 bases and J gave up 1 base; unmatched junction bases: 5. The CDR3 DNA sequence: TGTGCCAGCAGTCCAGGGACAGGGGCTTCCTACGAGCAGTACTTC. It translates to CASSPGTGASYEQYF.

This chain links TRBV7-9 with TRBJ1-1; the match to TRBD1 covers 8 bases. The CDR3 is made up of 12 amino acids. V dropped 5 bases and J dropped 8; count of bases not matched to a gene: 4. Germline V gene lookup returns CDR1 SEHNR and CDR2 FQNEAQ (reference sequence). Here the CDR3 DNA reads TGTGCCAGCAGCGACACAGGGGGGGAAGCTTTCTTT. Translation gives CASSDTGGEAFF. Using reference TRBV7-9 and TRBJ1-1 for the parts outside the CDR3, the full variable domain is DTGVSQNPRHKITKRGQNVTFRCDPISEHNRLYWYRQTLGQGPEFLTYFQNEAQLEKSRLLSDRFSAERPKGSFSTLEIQRTEQGDSAMYLCASSDTGGEAFFGQGTRLTVV.

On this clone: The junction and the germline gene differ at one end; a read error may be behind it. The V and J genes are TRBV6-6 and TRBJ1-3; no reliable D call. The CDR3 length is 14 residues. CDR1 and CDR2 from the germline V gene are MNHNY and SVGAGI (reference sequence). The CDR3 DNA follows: TGTGCCAGCAGTTATGAGGCTTCTGGGAACACCATATATTTT. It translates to CASSYEASGNTIYF.

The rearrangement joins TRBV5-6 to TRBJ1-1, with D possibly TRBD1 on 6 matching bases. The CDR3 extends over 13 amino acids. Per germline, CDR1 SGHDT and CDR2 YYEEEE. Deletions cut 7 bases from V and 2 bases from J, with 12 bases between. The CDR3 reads CASLGGANTEAFF. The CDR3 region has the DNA TGTGCCAGCTTAGGGGGAGCAAACACTGAAGCTTTCTTT.

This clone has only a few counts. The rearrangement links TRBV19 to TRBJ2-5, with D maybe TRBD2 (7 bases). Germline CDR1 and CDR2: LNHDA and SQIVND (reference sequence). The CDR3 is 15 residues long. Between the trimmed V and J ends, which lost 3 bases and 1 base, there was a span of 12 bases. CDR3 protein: CASSMGGGGQETQYF. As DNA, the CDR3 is TGTGCCAGTAGTATGGGGGGAGGGGGCCAAGAGACCCAGTACTTC.

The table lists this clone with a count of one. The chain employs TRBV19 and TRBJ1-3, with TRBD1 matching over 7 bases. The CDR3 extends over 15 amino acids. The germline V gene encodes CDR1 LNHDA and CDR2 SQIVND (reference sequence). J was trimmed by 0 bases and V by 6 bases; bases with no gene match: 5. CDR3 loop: CASRTQGSSGNTIYF. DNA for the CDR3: TGTGCCAGTAGGACACAGGGGTCCTCTGGAAACACCATATATTTT.

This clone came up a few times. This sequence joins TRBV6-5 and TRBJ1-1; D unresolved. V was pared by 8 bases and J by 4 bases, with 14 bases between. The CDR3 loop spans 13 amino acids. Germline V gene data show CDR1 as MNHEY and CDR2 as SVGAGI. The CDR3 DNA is TGTGCCAGCGGTGGGCAGCACCTCACTGAAGCTTTCTTT. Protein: CASGGQHLTEAFF.

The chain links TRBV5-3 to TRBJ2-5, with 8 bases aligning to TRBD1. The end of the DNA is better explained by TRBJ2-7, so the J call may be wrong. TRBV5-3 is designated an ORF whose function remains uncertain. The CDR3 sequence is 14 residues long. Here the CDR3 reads CARSPRTGTYEQYF. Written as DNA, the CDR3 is TGTGCCAGAAGCCCACGGACAGGGACCTACGAGCAGTACTTC.

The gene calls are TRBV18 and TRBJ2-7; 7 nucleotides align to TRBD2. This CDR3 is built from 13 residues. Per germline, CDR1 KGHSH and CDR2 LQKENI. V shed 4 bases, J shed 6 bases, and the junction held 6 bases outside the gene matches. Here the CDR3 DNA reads TGTGCCAGCTCACTCCGTGGGGAGGGCGAGCAGTACTTC. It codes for CASSLRGEGEQYF.

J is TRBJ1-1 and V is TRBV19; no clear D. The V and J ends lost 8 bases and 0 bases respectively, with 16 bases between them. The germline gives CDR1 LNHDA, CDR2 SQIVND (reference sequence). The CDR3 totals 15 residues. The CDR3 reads CASSSPGSMNTEAFF. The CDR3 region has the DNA TGTGCCAGTTCTTCTCCGGGATCCATGAACACTGAAGCTTTCTTT.

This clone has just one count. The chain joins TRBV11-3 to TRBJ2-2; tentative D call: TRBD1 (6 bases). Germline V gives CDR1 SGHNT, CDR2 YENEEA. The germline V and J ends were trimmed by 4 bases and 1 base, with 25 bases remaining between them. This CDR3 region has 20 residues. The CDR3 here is CASSSLSARPGHLNTGELFF. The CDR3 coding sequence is TGTGCCAGCAGCTCACTTTCGGCTCGTCCGGGACACCTGAACACCGGGGAGCTGTTTTTT.

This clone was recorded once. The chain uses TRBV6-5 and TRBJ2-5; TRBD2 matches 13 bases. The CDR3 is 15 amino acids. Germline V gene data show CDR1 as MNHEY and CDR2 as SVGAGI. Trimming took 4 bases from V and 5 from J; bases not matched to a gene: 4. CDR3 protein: CASSFGLAGVETQYF. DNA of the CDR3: TGTGCCAGCAGTTTCGGACTAGCGGGGGTCGAGACCCAGTACTTC.

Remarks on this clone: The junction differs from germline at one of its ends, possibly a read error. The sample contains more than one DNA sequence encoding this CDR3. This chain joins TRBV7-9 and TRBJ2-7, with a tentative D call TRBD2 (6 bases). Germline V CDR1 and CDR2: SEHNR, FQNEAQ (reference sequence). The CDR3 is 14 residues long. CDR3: CASSKVGTSYEQYF. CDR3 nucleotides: TGCGCCAGCAGCAAGGTCGGGACTTCCTACGAGCAGTACTTC.

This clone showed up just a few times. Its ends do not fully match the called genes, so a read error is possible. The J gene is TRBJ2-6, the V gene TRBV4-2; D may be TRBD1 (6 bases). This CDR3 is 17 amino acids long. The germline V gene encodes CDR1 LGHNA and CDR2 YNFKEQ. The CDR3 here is CASSQRTGSSGANVLIF. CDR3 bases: TGTGCCAGCAGCCAGCGAACAGGGAGCTCCGGGGCCAACGTCCTGATTTTC.

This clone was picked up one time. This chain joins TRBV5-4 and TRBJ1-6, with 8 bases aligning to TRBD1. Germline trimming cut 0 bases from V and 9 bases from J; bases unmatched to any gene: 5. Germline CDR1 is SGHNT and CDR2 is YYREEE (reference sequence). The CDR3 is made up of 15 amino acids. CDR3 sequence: CASSLEQGAVSPLHF. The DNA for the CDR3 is TGTGCCAGCAGCTTGGAGCAGGGGGCGGTTTCACCCCTCCACTTT.